Detailed here is one T cell receptor (beta chain). Its specificity is not known. V was cut by 0 bases and J by 2 bases, with 11 bases left in between. Germline V gives CDR1 SGHNT, CDR2 YYREEE (reference sequence). This CDR3 has 15 residues. The sample comes from a study of T cell repertoires in cytomegalovirus infection. Overall study: Public TCR beta signatures were indicative of both CMV infection and a matching HLA type. The study, taken as a whole, reports: Predominance within the ex vivo response was attributable to HLA-C-restricted CMV-specific TCR beta clonotypes. CMV carriers with the relevant HLA were identified by cumulative public TCR beta family frequency.

One entry per CDR3 protein, called by TCRdb with MiXCR from the reads. The repertoire holds 150,000 to 200,000 distinct CDR3 sequences, about 28% seen once, with around 29% in the top ten. The sequence came from a human donor in good health (CMV status not recorded). Some clones in this sample may be carry-over from other donors' samples. This rearrangement joins TRBV5-4 to TRBJ1-1; D may be TRBD1 (5 bases). The source material was PBMCs. DNA of the CDR3: TGTGCCAGCAGCTTGGATCGGGGACTAAACACTGAAGCTTTCTTT. Protein sequence: CASSLDRGLNTEAFF.